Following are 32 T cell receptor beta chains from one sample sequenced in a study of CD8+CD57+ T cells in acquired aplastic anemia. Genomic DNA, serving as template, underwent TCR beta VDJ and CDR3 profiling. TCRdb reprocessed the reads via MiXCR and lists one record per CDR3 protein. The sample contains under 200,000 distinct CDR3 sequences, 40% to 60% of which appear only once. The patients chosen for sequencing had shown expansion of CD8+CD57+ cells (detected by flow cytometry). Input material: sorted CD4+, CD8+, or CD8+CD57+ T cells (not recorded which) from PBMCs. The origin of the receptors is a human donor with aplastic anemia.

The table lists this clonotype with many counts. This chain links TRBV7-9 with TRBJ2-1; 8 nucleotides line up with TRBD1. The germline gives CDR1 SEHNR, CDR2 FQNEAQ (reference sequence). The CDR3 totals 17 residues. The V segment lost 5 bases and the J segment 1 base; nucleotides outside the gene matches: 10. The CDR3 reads CASSPKHTGGSYNEQFF. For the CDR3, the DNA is TGTGCCAGCAGCCCCAAACACACAGGGGGATCCTACAATGAGCAGTTCTTC.

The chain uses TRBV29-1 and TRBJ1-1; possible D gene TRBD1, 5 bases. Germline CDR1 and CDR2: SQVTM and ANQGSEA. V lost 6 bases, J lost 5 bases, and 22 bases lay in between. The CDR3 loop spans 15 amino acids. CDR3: CSVPFGTRGSTEAFF. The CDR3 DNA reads TGCAGCGTACCGTTCGGGACCCGCGGGTCAACTGAAGCTTTCTTT. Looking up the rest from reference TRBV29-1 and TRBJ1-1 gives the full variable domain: SAVISQKPSRDICQRGTSLTIQCQVDSQVTMMFWYRQQPGQSLTLIATANQGSEATYESGFVIDKFPISRPNLTFSTLTVSNMSPEDSSIYLCSVPFGTRGSTEAFFGQGTRLTVV.

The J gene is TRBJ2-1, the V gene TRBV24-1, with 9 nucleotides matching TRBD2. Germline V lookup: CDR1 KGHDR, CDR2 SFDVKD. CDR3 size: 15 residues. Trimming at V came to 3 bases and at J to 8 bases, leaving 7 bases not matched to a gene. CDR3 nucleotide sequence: TGTGCCACCAGTGATCATCGGACTAGCGTGGATGAGCAGTTCTTC. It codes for CATSDHRTSVDEQFF.

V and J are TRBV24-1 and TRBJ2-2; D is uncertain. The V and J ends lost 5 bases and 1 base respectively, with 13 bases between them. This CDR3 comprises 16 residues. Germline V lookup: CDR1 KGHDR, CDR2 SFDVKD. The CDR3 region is CATSGNEKWNTGELFF. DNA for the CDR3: TGTGCCACCAGTGGTAATGAAAAATGGAACACCGGGGAGCTGTTTTTT.

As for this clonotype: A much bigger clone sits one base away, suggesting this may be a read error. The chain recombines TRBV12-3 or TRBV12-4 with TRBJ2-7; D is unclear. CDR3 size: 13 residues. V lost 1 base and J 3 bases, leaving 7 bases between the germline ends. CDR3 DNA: TGTGCCAGCAGTTTAGGGTCTGACTACGAGCAGTACTTC. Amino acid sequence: CASSLGSDYEQYF.

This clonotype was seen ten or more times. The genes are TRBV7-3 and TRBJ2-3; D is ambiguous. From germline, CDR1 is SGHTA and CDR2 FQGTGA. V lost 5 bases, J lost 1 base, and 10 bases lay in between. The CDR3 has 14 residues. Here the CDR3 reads CASSLGSGTDTQYF. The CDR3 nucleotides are TGTGCCAGCAGCCTAGGCTCTGGCACAGATACGCAGTATTTT.

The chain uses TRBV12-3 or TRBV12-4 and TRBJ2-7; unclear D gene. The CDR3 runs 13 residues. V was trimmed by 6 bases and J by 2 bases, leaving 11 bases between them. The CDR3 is CASRISVAYEQYF. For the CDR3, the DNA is TGTGCCAGCAGAATTTCGGTCGCCTACGAGCAGTACTTC.

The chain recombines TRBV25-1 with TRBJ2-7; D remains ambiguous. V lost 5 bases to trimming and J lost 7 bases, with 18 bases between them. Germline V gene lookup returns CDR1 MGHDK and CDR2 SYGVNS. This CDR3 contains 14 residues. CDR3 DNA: TGTGCCAGCAGTCAGTCCCAAAGCCTGGAGGAGCAGTACTTC. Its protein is CASSQSQSLEEQYF.

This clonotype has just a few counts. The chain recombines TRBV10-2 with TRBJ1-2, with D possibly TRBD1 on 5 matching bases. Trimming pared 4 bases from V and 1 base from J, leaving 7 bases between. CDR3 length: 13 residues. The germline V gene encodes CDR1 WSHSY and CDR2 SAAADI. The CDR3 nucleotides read TGCGCCAGCAGTGGAGGGGATAACTATGGCTACACCTTC. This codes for CASSGGDNYGYTF.

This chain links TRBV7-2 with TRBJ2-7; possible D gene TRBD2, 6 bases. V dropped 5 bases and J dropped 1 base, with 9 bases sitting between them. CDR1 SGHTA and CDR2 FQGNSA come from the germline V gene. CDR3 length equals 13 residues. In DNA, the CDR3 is TGTGCCAGCAGCGTCGGGAGATCCTACGAGCAGTACTTC. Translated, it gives CASSVGRSYEQYF.

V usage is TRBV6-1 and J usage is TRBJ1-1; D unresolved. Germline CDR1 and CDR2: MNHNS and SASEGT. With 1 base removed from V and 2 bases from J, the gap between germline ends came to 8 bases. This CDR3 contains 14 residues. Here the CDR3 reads CASSEGTENTEAFF. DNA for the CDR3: TGTGCCAGCAGTGAAGGTACGGAAAACACTGAAGCTTTCTTT.

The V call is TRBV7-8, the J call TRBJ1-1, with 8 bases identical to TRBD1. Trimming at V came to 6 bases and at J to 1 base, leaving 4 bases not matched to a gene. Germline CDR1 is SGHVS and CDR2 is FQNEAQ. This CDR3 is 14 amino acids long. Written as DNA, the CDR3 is TGTGCCAGCAGTGGGGACAGGCCGAACACTGAAGCTTTCTTT. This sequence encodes CASSGDRPNTEAFF.

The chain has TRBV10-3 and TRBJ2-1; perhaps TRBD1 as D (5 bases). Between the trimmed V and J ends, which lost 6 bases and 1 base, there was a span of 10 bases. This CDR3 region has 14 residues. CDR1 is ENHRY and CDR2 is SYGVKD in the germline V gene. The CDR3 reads CAISRQGSYNEQFF. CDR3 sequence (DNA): TGTGCCATCAGCCGGCAGGGTTCCTACAATGAGCAGTTCTTC.

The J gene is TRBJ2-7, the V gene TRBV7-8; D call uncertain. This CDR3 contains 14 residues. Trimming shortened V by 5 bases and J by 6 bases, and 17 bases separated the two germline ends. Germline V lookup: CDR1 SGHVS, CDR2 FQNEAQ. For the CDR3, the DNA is TGTGCCAGCAGCCAAAGGGCAGCCACCTGCGAGCAGTACTTC. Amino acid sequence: CASSQRAATCEQYF.

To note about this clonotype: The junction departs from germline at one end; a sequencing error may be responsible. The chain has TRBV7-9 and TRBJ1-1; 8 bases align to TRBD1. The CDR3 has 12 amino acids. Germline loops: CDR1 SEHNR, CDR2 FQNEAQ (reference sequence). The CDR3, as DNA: TGCGCCAGCAGCTTGGGACAGGTCGAAGCTTTCTTT. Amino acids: CASSLGQVEAFF.

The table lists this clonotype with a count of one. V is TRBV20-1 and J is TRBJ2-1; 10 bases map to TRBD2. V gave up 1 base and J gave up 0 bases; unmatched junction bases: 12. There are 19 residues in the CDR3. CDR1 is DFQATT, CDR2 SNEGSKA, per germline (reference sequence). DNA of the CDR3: TGCAGTGCTAGAGCGATTGATGAGCGGGAGGGGAGCTCCTACAATGAGCAGTTCTTC. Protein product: CSARAIDEREGSSYNEQFF.

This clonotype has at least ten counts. As DNA, the CDR3 is TGTGCCACCAGTGATTTGACAGGCCCGAACACCGGGGAGCTGTTTTTT. Its protein product is CATSDLTGPNTGELFF. The chain combines TRBV24-1 with TRBJ2-2; D is possibly TRBD1 (5 bases). Germline CDR1 reads KGHDR; CDR2 reads SFDVKD. This CDR3 region has 16 residues. V was clipped by 0 bases and J by 0 bases, with 7 bases between them.

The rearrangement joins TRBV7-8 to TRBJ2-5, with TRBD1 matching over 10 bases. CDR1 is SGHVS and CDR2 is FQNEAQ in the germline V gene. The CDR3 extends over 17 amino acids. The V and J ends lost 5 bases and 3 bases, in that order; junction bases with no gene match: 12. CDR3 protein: CASSQAQGTGDEETQYF. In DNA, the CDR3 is TGTGCCAGCAGCCAAGCACAAGGGACAGGGGATGAAGAGACCCAGTACTTC.

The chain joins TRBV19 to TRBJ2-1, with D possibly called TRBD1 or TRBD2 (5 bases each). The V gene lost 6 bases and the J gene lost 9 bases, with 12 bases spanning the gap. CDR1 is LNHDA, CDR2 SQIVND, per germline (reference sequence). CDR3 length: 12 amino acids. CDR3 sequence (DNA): TGTGCCAGTAGAGGTAAGGGGAGTGAGCAGTTCTTC. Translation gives CASRGKGSEQFF.

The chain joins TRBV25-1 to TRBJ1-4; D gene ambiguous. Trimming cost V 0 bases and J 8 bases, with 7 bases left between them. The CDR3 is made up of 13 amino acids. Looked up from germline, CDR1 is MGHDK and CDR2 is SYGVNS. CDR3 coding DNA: TGTGCCAGCAGTGAATATCGTGAAGAAAAACTGTTTTTT. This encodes CASSEYREEKLFF.

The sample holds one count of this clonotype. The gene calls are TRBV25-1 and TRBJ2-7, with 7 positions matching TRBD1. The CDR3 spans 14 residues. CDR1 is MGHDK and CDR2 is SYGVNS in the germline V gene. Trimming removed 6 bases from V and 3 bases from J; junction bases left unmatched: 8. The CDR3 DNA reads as TGTGCCAGCAGCTACGTGGGACAGAGCTACGAGCAGTACTTC. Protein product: CASSYVGQSYEQYF.

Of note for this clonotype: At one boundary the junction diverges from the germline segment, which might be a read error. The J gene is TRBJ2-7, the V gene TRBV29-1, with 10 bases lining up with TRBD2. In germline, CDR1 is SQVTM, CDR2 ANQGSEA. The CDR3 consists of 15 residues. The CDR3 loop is CSADISGGGTYEQCF. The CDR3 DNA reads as TGCAGCGCGGACATCAGCGGGGGGGGGACGTACGAGCAGTGCTTC.

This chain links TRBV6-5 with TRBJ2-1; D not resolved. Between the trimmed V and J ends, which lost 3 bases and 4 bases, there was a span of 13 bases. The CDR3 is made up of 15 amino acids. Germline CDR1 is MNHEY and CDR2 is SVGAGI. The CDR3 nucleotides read TGTGCCAGCAGTTATTCCCCACCCCTTTACAATGAGCAGTTCTTC. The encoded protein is CASSYSPPLYNEQFF.

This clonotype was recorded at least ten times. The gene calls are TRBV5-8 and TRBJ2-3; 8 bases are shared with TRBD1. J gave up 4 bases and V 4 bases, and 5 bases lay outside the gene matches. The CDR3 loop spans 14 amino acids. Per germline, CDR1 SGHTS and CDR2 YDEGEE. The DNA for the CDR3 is TGTGCCAGCAGCGGGGCAGGGGGCGCAGATACGCAGTATTTT. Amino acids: CASSGAGGADTQYF. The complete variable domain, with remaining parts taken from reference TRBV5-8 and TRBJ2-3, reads EAGVTQSPTHLIKTRGQQATLRCSPISGHTSVYWYQQALGLGLQFLLWYDEGEERNRGNFPPRFSGRQFPNYSSELNVNALELEDSALYLCASSGAGGADTQYFGPGTRLTVL.

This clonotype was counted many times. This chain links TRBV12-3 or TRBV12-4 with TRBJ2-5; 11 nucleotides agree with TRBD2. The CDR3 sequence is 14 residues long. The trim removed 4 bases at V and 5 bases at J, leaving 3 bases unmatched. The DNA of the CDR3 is TGTGCCAGCAGTTCACTAGCGGGAGACGAGACCCAGTACTTC. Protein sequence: CASSSLAGDETQYF.

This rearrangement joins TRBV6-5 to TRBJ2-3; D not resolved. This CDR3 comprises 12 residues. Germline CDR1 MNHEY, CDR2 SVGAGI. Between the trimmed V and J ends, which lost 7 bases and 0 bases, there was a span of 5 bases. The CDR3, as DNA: TGTGCCAGCACTTCCAGCACAGATACGCAGTATTTT. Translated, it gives CASTSSTDTQYF.

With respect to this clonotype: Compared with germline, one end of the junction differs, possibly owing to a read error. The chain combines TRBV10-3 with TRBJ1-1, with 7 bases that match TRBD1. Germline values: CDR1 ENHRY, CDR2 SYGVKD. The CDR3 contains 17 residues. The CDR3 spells CAISSDRARLLNTEAFF. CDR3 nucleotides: TGCGCCATCAGCTCTGACAGGGCCCGACTCCTGAACACTGAAGCTTTCTTT.

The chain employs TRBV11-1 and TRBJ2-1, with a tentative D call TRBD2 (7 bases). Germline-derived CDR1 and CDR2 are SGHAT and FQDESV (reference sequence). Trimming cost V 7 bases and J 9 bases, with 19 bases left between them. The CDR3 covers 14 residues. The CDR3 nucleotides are TGTGCCAGCATCTTGGGGGGGCTTCCGGTTGAGCAGTTCTTC. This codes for CASILGGLPVEQFF.

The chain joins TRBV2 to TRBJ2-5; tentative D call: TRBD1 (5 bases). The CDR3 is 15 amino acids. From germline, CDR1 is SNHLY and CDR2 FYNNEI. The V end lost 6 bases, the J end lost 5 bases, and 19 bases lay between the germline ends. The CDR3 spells CASRHLGQGWETQYF. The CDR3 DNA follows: TGTGCCAGCAGACATCTAGGGCAGGGCTGGGAGACCCAGTACTTC.

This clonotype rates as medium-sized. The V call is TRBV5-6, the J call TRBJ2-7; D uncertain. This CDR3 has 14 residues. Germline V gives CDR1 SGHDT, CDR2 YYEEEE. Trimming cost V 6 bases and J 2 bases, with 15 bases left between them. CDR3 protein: CASNSRTAPYEQYF. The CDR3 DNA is TGTGCCAGCAACTCTAGGACGGCTCCCTACGAGCAGTACTTC.

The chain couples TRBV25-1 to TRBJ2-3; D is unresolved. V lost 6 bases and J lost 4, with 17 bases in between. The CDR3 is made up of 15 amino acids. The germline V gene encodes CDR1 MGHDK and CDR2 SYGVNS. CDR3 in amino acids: CASSPGGRQADTQYF. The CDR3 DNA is TGTGCCAGCAGCCCCGGCGGACGACAAGCAGATACGCAGTATTTT.

CDR3 amino acids: CATSGTGGTEAFF. The DNA for the CDR3 is TGTGCCACCAGTGGCACAGGGGGGACTGAAGCTTTCTTT. The chain has TRBV24-1 and TRBJ1-1; 8 bases line up with TRBD1. The CDR3 contains 13 residues. Germline CDR1 KGHDR, CDR2 SFDVKD. V gave up 5 bases and J gave up 5 bases; unmatched junction bases: 3.